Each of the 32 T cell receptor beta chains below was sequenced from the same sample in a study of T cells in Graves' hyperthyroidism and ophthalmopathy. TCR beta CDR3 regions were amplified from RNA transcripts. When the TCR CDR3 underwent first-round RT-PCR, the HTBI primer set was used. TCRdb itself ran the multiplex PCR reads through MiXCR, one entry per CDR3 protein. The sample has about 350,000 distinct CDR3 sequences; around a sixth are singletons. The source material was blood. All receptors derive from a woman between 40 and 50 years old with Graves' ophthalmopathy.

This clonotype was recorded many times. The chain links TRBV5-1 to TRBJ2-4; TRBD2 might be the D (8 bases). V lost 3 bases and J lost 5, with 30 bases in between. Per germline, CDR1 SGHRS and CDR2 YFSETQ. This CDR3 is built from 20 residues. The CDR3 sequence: CASSSRRDSARLARENIQYF. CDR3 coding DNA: TGCGCCAGCAGCTCGCGCCGGGACAGCGCGCGACTAGCGAGGGAAAACATTCAGTACTTC.

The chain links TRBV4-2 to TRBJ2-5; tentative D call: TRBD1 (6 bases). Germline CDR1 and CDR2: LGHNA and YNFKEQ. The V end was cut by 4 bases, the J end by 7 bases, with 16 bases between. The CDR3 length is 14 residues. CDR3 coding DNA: TGTGCCAGCAGCCGAGAGGGGGTCTTCGGGACCCAGTACTTC. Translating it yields CASSREGVFGTQYF.

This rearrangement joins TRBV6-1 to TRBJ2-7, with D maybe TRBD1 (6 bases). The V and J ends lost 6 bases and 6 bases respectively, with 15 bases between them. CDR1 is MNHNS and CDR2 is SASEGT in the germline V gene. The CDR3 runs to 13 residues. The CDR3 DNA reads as TGTGCCAGCAGCAACAGGGCTATGGGCGAGCAGTACTTC. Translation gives CASSNRAMGEQYF.

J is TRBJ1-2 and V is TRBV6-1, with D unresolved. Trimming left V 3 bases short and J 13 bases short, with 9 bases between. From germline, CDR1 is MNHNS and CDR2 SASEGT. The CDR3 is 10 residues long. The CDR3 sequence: CASSDMAITF. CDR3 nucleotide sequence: TGTGCCAGCAGTGATATGGCTATCACCTTC.

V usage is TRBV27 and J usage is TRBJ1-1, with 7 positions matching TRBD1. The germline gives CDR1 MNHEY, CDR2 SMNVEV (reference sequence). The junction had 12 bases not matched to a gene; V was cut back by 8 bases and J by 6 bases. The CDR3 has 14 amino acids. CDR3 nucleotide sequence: TGTGCCAGCGGAGAACAGGGGAGTAGCGCTGAAGCTTTCTTT. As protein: CASGEQGSSAEAFF.

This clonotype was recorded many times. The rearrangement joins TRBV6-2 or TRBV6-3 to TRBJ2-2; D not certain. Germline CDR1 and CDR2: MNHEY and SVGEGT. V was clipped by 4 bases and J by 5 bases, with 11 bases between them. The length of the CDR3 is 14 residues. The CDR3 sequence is CASSFGFSTGELFF. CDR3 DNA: TGTGCCAGCAGTTTTGGGTTCTCGACCGGGGAGCTGTTTTTT.

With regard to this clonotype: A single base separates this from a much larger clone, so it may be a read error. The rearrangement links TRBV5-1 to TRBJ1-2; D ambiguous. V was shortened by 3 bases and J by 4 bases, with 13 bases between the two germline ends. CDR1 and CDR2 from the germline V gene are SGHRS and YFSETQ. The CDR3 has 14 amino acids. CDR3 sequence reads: CASSSEARVYGYTF. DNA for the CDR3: TGCGCCAGCAGCTCGGAAGCCCGGGTCTATGGCTACACCTTC.

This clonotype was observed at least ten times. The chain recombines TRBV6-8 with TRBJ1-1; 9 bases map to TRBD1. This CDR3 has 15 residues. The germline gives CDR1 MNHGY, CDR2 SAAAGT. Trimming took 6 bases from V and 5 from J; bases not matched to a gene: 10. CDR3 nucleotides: TGTGCCAGCAGAAAAACCGGGACAGGGAGGACTGAAGCTTTCTTT. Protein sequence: CASRKTGTGRTEAFF.

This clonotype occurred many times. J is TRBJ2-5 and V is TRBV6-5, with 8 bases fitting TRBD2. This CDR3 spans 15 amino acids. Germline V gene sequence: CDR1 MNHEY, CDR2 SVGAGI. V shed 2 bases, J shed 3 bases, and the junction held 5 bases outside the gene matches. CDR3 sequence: CASSYLSGREETQYF. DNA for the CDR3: TGTGCCAGCAGTTACCTAAGCGGGAGAGAAGAGACCCAGTACTTC.

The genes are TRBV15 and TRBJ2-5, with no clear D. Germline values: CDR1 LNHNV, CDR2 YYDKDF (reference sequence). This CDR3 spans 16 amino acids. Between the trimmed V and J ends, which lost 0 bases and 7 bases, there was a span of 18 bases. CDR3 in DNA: TGTGCCACCAGCAGAGATCTGCCGGGTACTGGGTGGACCCAGTACTTC. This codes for CATSRDLPGTGWTQYF. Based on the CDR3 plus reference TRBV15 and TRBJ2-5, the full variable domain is DAMVIQNPRYQVTQFGKPVTLSCSQTLNHNVMYWYQQKSSQAPKLLFHYYDKDFNNEADTPDNFQSRRPNTSFCFLDIRSPGLGDTAMYLCATSRDLPGTGWTQYFGPGTRLLVL.

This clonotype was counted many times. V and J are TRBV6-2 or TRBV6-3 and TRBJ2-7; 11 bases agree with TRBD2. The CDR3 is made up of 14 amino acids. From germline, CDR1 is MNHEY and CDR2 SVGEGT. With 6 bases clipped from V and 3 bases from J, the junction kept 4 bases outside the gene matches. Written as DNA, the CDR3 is TGTGCCAGCAGGAGACTAGCGGGGTACTACGAGCAGTACTTC. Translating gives CASRRLAGYYEQYF.

The CDR3 DNA follows: TGTGCCAGCAGCTTAGGGACAGGGAAGAACACTGAAGCTTTCTTT. It specifies CASSLGTGKNTEAFF. V and J are TRBV7-2 and TRBJ1-1; 8 positions agree with TRBD1. The CDR3 has 15 amino acids. Germline trimming cut 1 base from V and 1 base from J; bases unmatched to any gene: 2. CDR1 is SGHTA, CDR2 FQGNSA, per germline.

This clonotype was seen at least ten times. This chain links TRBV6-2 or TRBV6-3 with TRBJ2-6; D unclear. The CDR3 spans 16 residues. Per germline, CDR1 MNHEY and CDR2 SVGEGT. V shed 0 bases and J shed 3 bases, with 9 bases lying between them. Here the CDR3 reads CASSYSRRGGANVLTF. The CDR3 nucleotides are TGTGCCAGCAGTTACTCGAGAAGAGGTGGGGCCAACGTCCTGACTTTC.

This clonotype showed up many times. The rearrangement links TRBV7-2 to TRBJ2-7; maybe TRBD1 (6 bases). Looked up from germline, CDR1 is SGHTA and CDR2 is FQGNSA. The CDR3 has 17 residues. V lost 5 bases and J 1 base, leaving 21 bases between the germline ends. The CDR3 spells CASSRDAAQGFSYEQYF. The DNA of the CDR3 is TGTGCCAGCAGCCGCGATGCCGCCCAGGGGTTTTCCTACGAGCAGTACTTC.

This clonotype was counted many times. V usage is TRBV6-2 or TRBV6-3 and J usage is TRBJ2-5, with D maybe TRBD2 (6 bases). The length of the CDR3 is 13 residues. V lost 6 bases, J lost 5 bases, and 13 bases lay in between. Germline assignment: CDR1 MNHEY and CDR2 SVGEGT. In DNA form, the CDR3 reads TGTGCCAGCAGACCCCTGGCGGGGGAGACCCAGTACTTC. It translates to CASRPLAGETQYF.

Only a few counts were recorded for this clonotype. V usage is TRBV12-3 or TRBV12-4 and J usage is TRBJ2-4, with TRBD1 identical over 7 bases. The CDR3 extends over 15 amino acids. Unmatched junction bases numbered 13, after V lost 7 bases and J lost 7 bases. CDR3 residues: CASNVDRDGVNIQYF. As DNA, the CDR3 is TGTGCCAGCAACGTTGACAGGGATGGGGTGAACATTCAGTACTTC.

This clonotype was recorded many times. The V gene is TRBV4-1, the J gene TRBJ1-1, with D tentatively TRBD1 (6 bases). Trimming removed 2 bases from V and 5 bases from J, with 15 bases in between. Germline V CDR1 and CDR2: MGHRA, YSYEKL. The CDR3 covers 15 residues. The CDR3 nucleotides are TGCGCCAGCAGCCAAAACCACAGGGTAGATACTGAAGCTTTCTTT. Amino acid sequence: CASSQNHRVDTEAFF.

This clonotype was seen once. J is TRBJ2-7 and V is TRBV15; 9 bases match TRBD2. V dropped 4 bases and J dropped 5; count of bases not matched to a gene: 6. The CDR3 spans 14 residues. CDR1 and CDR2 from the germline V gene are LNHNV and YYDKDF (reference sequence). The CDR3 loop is CATSISAGGHEQYF. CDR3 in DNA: TGTGCCACCAGCATTTCAGCGGGAGGTCACGAGCAGTACTTC.

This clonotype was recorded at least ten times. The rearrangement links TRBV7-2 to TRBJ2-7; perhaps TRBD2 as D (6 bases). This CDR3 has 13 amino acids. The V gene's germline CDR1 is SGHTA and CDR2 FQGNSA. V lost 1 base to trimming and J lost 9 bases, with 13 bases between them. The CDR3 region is CASSLGRGEVQYF. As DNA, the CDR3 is TGTGCCAGCAGCTTAGGGCGGGGTGAAGTGCAGTACTTC.

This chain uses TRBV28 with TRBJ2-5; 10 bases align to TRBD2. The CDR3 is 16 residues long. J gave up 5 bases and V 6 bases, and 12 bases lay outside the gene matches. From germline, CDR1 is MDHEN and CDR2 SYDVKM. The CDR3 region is CASSPPGSGRGETQYF. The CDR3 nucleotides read TGTGCCAGCAGCCCCCCCGGGAGCGGGAGGGGGGAGACCCAGTACTTC.

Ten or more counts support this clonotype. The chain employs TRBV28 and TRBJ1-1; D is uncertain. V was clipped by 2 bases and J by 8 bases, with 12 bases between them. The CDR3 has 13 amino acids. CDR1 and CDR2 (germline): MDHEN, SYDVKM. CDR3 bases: TGTGCCAGCAGTTTAGTCTCGGAGGGAGAAGCTTTCTTT. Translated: CASSLVSEGEAFF.

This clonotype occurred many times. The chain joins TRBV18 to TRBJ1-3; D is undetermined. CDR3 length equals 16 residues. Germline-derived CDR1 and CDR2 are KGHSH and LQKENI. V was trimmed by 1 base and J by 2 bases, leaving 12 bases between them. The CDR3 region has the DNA TGTGCCAGCTCACCACTCGGATCTCGTACTGGAAACACCATATATTTT. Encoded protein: CASSPLGSRTGNTIYF.

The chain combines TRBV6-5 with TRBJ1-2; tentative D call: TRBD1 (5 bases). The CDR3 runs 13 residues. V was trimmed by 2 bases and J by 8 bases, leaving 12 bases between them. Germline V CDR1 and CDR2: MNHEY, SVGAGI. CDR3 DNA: TGTGCCAGCAGTTACGGGACCGCCGGAGGCTACACCTTC. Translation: CASSYGTAGGYTF.

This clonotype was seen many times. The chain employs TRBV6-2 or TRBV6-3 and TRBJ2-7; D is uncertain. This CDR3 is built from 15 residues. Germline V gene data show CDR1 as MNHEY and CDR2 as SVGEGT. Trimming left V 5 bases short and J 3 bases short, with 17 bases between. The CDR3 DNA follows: TGTGCCAGCAGTACCCCCGGAATAACCCTCTACGAGCAGTACTTC. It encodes CASSTPGITLYEQYF.

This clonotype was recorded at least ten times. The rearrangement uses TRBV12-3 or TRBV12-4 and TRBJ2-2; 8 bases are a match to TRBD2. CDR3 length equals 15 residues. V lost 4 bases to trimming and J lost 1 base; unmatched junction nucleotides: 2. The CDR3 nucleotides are TGTGCCAGCAGTTGGACTAGCCGGAACACCGGGGAGCTGTTTTTT. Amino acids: CASSWTSRNTGELFF.

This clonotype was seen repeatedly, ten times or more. The CDR3 spells CSARVWGQFYEQYF. Written as DNA, the CDR3 is TGCAGTGCTAGAGTTTGGGGCCAGTTCTACGAGCAGTACTTC. J is TRBJ2-7 and V is TRBV20-1; weak D call: TRBD1 (5 bases). The germline V gene has CDR1 DFQATT and CDR2 SNEGSKA (reference sequence). The V end lost 1 base, the J end lost 3 bases, and 13 bases lay between the germline ends. This CDR3 region has 14 residues.

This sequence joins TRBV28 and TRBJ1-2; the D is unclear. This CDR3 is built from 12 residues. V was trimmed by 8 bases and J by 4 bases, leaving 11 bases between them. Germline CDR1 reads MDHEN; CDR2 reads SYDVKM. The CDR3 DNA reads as TGTGCCAGCGGAGAGAGGCCCTATGGCTACACCTTC. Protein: CASGERPYGYTF.

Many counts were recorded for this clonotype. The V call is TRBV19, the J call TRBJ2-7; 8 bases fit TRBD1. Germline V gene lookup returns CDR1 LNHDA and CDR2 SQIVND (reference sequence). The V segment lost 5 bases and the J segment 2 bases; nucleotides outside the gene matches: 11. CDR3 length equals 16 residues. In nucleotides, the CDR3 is TGTGCCAGTAGTCCTTACTCCGGGACAGGCCCCTACGAGCAGTACTTC. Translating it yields CASSPYSGTGPYEQYF.

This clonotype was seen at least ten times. In DNA, the CDR3 is TGCAGTGCTAGAGACAGGGGCGCCTACGAGCAGTACTTC. It yields the protein CSARDRGAYEQYF. This chain uses TRBV20-1 with TRBJ2-7; possibly TRBD1 for D (6 bases). Germline-derived CDR1 and CDR2 are DFQATT and SNEGSKA (reference sequence). The ends were cut back, 0 bases at V and 2 bases at J, with 8 bases in the middle. The CDR3 contains 13 residues.

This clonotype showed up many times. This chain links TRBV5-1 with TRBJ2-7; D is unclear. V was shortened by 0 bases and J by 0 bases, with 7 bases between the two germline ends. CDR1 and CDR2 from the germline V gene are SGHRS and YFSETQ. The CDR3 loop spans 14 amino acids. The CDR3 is CASSLDGRSYEQYF. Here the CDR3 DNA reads TGCGCCAGCAGCTTGGACGGACGCTCCTACGAGCAGTACTTC.

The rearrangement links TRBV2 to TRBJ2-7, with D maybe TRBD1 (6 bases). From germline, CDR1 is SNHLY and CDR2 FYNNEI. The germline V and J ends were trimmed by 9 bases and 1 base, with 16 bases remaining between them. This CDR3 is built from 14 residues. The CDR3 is CASRTGTSSYEQYF. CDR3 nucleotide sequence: TGTGCCAGTAGGACCGGGACATCTTCCTACGAGCAGTACTTC.

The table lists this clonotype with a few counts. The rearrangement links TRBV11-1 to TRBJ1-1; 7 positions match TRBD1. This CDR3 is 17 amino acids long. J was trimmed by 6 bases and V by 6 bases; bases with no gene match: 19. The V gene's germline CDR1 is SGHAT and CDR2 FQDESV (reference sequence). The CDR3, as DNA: TGTGCCAGCAGAGAAAACAAAGGGGGCGCGACGTCGTCTGAAGCTTTCTTT. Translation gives CASRENKGGATSSEAFF.